This entry lists 6 T cell receptor beta chains sequenced from one sample in a study of cytomegalovirus exposure and HLA in healthy donors. PCR amplification relied on 60 Vbeta primers (plus 13 Jbeta primers). Profiled with immunoSEQ multiplex PCR; TCRdb holds only in-frame clones, not every one. This sample carries around 76,000 clones, just under 80% of them seen once, and the ten largest clones take about 9.5%. Specimen: PBMCs. These receptors all stem from a woman aged 40 to 50 in good health and CMV-seropositive.

The chain joins TRBV6-5 to TRBJ2-7; D gene unclear. V was clipped by 6 bases and J by 5 bases, with 8 bases between them. The CDR3 runs 11 residues. The germline V gene has CDR1 MNHEY and CDR2 SVGAGI. This chain's CDR3 is CASSLEHEQYF. CDR3 coding DNA: TGTGCCAGCAGCTTAGAGCACGAGCAGTACTTC.

This clone was picked up a small number of times. The V gene is TRBV9, the J gene TRBJ1-1; D is unclear. The CDR3 is 13 amino acids. CDR1 SGDLS and CDR2 YYNGEE come from the germline V gene. The ends were cut back, 0 bases at V and 4 bases at J, with 7 bases in the middle. CDR3 coding DNA: TGTGCCAGCAGCGTAGGGTCTAGCACTGAAGCTTTCTTT. Its translation is CASSVGSSTEAFF.

This clone appeared a single time. The chain employs TRBV7-8 and TRBJ2-6; a weak D match, TRBD1 (6 bases). The CDR3 sequence is 16 residues long. Germline V CDR1 and CDR2: SGHVS, FQNEAQ. Trimming removed 5 bases from V and 0 bases from J, with 11 bases in between. The CDR3 coding sequence is TGTGCCAGCAGCCGAGACAGGCCCTCTGGGGCCAACGTCCTGACTTTC. Its protein is CASSRDRPSGANVLTF.

The genes are TRBV4-3 and TRBJ1-4, with 7 bases identical to TRBD1. The J segment lost 4 bases and the V segment lost 2 bases, leaving 13 bases of the junction unmatched. Germline CDR1 is LGHNA and CDR2 is YSLEER. CDR3 length equals 18 residues. The CDR3: CASSQYRDRYGDNEKLFF. CDR3 bases: TGCGCCAGCAGCCAATACCGGGACAGATACGGGGATAATGAAAAACTGTTTTTT.

The V and J genes are TRBV7-2 and TRBJ1-1; D remains ambiguous. The germline V and J ends were trimmed by 5 bases and 0 bases, with 7 bases remaining between them. Germline values: CDR1 SGHTA, CDR2 FQGNSA. The CDR3 totals 13 residues. For the CDR3, the DNA is TGTGCCAGCAGCCCGTACTTGAACACTGAAGCTTTCTTT. Residues: CASSPYLNTEAFF.

This clone showed up just once. The chain recombines TRBV5-8 with TRBJ1-3; possible D gene TRBD1, 6 bases. The CDR3 loop spans 14 amino acids. V shed 5 bases and J shed 0 bases, with 9 bases lying between them. CDR1 and CDR2 (germline): SGHTS, YDEGEE. CDR3: CASRRTVSGNTIYF. CDR3 bases: TGTGCCAGCAGAAGGACAGTCTCTGGAAACACCATATATTTT.